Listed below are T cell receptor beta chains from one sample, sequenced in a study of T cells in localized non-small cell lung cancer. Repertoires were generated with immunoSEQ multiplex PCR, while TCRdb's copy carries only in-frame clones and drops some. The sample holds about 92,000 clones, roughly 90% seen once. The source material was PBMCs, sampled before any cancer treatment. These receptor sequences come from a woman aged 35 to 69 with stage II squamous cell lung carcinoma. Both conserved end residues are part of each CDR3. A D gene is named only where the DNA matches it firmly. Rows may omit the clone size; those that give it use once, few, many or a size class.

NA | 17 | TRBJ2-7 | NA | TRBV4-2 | CASSQGLSRASSYEQYF | TGTGCCAGCAGCCAGGGCCTCAGTCGTGCGAGCTCCTACGAGCAGTACTTC
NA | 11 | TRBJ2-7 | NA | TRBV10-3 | CAISRDYEQYF | TGTGCCATCAGTCGGGACTACGAGCAGTACTTC
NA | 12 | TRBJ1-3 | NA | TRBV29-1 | CSASILGNTIYF | TGCAGCGCTTCGATCCTGGGAAACACCATATATTTT
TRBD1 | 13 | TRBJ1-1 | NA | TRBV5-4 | CASTGQGYTEAFF | TGTGCCAGCACCGGACAGGGGTACACTGAAGCTTTCTTT
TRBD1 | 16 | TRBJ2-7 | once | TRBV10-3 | CAISEPGQGKRYEQYF | TGTGCCATCAGTGAGCCGGGACAGGGAAAAAGGTACGAGCAGTACTTC
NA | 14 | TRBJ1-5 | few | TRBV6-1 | CASSGGSKDQPQHF | TGTGCCAGCAGTGGGGGTAGTAAAGACCAGCCCCAGCATTTT
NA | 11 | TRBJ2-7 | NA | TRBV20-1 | CSAIQNYEQSF | TGCAGTGCTATCCAGAACTACGAGCAGTCCTTC
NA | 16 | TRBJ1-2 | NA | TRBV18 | CASSSKGDGGESGYTF | TGTGCCAGCTCATCGAAGGGGGACGGCGGGGAGAGTGGCTACACCTTC
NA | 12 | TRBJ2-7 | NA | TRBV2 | CASSQAGYEQYF | TGTGCCAGCAGCCAGGCCGGCTACGAGCAGTACTTC
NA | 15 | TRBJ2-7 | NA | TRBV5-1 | CASSQWGDKTYEQYF | TGCGCCAGCAGCCAGTGGGGGGACAAGACCTACGAGCAGTACTTC
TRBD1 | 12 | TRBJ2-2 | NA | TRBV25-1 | CASNRGTGELFF | TGTGCCAGCAACAGGGGAACCGGGGAGCTGTTTTTT
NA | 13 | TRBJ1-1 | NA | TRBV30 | CAWSVNKNTEAFF | TGTGCCTGGAGTGTAAACAAGAACACTGAAGCTTTCTTT
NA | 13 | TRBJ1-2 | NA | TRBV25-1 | CASSEQDSYGYTF | TGTGCCAGCAGTGAACAGGACTCTTATGGCTACACCTTC
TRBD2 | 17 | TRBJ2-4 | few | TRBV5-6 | CASSLAGGPPTKNIQYF | TGTGCCAGCTCACTAGCGGGAGGGCCCCCGACCAAAAACATTCAGTACTTC
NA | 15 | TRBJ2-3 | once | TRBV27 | CASSSQPRAQGTQYF | TGTGCCAGCAGTTCCCAACCACGTGCCCAGGGTACGCAGTATTTT
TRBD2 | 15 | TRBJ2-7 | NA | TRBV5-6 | CASRRSGGPFEEQYF | TGTGCCAGCAGGCGAAGCGGGGGGCCCTTTGAGGAGCAGTACTTC
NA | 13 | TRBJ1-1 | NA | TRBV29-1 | CSAGPLMNTEAFF | TGCAGCGCAGGACCCCTCATGAACACTGAAGCTTTCTTT
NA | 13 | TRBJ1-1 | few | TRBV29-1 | CSATKGMNTEAFF | TGCAGCGCAACAAAGGGGATGAACACTGAAGCTTTCTTT
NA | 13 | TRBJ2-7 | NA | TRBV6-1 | CASSVTVSYERYF | TGTGCCAGCAGTGTTACAGTGTCCTACGAGCGGTACTTC
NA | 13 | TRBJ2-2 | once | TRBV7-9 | CASSLGTIGELFF | TGTGCCAGCAGCCTCGGGACAATCGGGGAGCTGTTTTTT
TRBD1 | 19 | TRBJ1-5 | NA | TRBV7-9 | CASSFMPGQGVGSNQPQHF | TGTGCCAGCAGCTTCATGCCGGGACAGGGAGTAGGTAGCAATCAGCCCCAGCATTTT
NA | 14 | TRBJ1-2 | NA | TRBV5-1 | CASSLAGQTHGYTF | TGCGCCAGCAGCTTGGCAGGACAGACCCATGGCTACACCTTC
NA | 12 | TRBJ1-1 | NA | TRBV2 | CASQVPNTEAFF | TGTGCCAGCCAGGTCCCGAACACTGAAGCTTTCTTT
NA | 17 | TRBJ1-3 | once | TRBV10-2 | CASIPLEGGNSGNTIYF | TGCGCCAGCATCCCCTTGGAGGGGGGCAACTCTGGAAACACCATATATTTT
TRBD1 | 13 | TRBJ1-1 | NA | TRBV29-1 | CSGAQGARTEAFF | TGCAGCGGAGCACAGGGGGCTCGGACTGAAGCTTTCTTT
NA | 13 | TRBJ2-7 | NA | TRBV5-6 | CASSLRGTYEQYF | TGTGCCAGCAGCCTCCGGGGGACCTACGAGCAGTACTTC
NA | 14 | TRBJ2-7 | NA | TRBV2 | CASRGVGTGNEQYF | TGTGCCAGCAGGGGAGTGGGGACGGGGAACGAGCAGTACTTC
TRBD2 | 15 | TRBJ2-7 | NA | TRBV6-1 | CASDRTSGNGYEQYF | TGTGCCAGCGACCGGACTAGCGGGAACGGCTACGAGCAGTACTTC
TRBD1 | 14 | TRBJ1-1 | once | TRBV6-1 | CASSPGQMNTEAFF | TGTGCCAGCAGCCCGGGACAGATGAACACTGAAGCTTTCTTT
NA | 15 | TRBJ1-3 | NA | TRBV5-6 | CASSLLGNSGNTIYF | TGTGCCAGCAGCTTGCTCGGAAACTCTGGAAACACCATATATTTT
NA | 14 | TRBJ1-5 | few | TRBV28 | CASSSGQTYQPQHF | TGTGCCAGCAGTTCAGGACAGACGTATCAGCCCCAGCATTTT
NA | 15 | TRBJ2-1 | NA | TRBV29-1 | CSVGTGGLAYNEQFF | TGCAGCGTTGGAACAGGGGGACTAGCCTACAATGAGCAGTTCTTC
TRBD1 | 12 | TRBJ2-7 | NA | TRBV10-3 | CAIGQEPYEQYF | TGTGCCATCGGACAGGAGCCCTACGAGCAGTACTTC
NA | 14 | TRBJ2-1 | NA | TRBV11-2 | CASSLVITYNEQFF | TGTGCCAGCAGCTTAGTAATTACCTACAATGAGCAGTTCTTC
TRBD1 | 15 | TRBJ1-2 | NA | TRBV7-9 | CASSPGTGKFYGYTF | TGTGCCAGCAGCCCGGGGACAGGGAAGTTCTATGGCTACACCTTC
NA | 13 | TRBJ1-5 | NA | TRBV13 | CASSLKAGHPQHF | TGTGCCAGCAGCTTAAAGGCAGGGCACCCCCAGCATTTT
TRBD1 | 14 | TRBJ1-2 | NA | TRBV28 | CASTSTGQGYGYTF | TGTGCCAGCACCTCGACGGGACAGGGCTATGGCTACACCTTC
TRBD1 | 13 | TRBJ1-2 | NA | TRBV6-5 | CASRIQGANGYTF | TGTGCCAGCAGGATACAGGGGGCTAATGGCTACACCTTC
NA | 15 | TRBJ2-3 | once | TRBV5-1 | CASSLDSSSTDTQYF | TGCGCCAGCAGCTTGGACAGCTCTAGCACAGATACGCAGTATTTT
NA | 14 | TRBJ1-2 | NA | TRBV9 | CASSVGGLNYGYTF | TGTGCCAGCAGCGTAGGTGGGCTAAACTATGGCTACACCTTC
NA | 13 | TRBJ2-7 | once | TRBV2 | CASSEWVSYEQYF | TGTGCCAGCAGTGAATGGGTTAGTTACGAGCAGTACTTC
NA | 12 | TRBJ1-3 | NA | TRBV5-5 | CASSLSGNTIYF | TGTGCCAGCAGCTTGTCTGGAAACACCATATATTTT
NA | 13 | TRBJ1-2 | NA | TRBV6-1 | CASRDSGIYGYTF | TGTGCCAGCAGGGACAGCGGAATCTATGGCTACACCTTC
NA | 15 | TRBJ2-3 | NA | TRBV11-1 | CASSPRQLSTDTQYF | TGTGCCAGCAGTCCTCGACAGCTAAGCACAGATACGCAGTATTTT
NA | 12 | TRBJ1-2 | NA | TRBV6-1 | CASSDSLVGYTF | TGTGCCAGCAGTGACTCCCTGGTAGGCTACACCTTC
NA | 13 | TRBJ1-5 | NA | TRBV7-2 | CASSLGDIEPQHF | TGTGCCAGCAGCTTAGGGGACATTGAACCCCAGCATTTT
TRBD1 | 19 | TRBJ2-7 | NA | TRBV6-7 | CASSVKENRQGIPGNEQYF | TGTGCCAGCAGTGTCAAAGAGAATCGACAGGGGATCCCCGGCAACGAGCAGTACTTC
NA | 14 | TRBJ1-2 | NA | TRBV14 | CASSQGTDNYGYTF | TGTGCCAGCAGCCAAGGAACAGATAACTATGGCTACACCTTC
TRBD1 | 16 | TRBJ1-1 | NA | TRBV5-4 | CASSLAVGQGATEAFF | TGTGCCAGCAGCTTGGCGGTGGGACAGGGGGCCACTGAAGCTTTCTTT
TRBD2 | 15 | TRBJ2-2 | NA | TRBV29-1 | CSVVEEGSGRWELFF | TGCAGCGTTGTAGAGGAGGGTAGCGGGAGGTGGGAGCTGTTTTTT
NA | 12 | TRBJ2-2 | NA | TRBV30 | CAWRGAKGELFF | TGTGCCTGGAGGGGAGCGAAAGGGGAGCTGTTTTTT
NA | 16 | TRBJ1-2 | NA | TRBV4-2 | CASSQDGGGVIYGYTF | TGTGCCAGCAGCCAAGATGGGGGAGGAGTCATCTATGGCTACACCTTC
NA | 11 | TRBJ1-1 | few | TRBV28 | CASRLNTEAFF | TGTGCCAGCAGACTCAACACTGAAGCTTTCTTT
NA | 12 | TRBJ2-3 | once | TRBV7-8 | CASSLMVDTQYF | TGTGCCAGCAGCTTAATGGTAGATACGCAGTATTTT